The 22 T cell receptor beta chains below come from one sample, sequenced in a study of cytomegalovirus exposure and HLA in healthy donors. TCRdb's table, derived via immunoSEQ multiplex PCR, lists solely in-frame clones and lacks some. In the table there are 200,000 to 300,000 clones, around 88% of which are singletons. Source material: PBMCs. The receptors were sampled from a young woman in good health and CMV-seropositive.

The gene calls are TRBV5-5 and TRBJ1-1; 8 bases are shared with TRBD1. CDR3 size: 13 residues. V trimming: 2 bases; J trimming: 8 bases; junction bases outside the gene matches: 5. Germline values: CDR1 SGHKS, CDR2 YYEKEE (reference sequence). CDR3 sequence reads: CASSFPGGKEAFF. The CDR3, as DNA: TGTGCCAGCAGCTTTCCAGGGGGCAAAGAAGCTTTCTTT.

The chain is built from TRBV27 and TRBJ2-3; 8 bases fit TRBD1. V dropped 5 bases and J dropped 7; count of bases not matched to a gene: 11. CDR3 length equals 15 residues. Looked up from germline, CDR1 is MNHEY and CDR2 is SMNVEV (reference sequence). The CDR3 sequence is CASSPGQALTYTQYF. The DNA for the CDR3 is TGTGCCAGCAGTCCGGGACAGGCCTTAACATATACGCAGTATTTT.

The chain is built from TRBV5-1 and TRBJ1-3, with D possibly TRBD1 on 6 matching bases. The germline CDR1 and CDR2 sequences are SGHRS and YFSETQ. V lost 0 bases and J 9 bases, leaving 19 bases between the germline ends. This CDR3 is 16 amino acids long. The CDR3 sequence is CASSLGQLQSRGTIYF. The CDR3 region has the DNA TGCGCCAGCAGCTTGGGACAGCTACAATCCAGGGGCACCATATATTTT.

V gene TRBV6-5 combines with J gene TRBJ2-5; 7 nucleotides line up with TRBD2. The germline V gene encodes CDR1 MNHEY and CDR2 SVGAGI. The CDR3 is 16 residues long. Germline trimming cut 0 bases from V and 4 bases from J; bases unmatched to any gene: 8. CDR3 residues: CASSYSWAGVAETQYF. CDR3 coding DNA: TGTGCCAGCAGTTACTCGTGGGCGGGAGTAGCAGAGACCCAGTACTTC.

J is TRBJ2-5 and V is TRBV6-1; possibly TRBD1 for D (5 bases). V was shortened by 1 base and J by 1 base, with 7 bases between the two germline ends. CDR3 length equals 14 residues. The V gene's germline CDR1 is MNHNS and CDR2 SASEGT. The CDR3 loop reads CASSEGQIQETQYF. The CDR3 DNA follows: TGTGCCAGCAGTGAAGGACAGATCCAAGAGACCCAGTACTTC.

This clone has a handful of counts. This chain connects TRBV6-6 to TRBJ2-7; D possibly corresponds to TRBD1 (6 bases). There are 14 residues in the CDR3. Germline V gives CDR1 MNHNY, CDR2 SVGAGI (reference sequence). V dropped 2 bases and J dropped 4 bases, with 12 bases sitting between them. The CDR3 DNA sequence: TGTGCCAGCAGTTACCCCTCCCAGGGGTACGAGCAGTACTTC. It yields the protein CASSYPSQGYEQYF.

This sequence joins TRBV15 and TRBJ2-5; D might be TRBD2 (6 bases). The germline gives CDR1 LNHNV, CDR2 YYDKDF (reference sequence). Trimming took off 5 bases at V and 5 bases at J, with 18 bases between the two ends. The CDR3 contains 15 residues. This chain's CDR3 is CATSSLRDSWETQYF. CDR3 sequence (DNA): TGTGCCACCAGCTCCCTCCGGGACTCTTGGGAGACCCAGTACTTC.

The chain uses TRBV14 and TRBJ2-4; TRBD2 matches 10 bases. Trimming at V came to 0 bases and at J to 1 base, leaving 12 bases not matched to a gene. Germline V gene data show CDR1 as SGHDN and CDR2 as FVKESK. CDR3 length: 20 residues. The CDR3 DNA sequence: TGTGCCAGCAGCCAAGAAATAGCGGGAGGCCTTGTATACGCCAAAAACATTCAGTACTTC. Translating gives CASSQEIAGGLVYAKNIQYF.

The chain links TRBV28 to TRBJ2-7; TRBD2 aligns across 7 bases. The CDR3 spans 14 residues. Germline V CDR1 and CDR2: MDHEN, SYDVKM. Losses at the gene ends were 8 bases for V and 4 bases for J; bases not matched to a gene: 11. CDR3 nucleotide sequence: TGTGCCAGCGTCTCGGCGGGAGTAAGGTACGAGCAGTACTTC. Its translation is CASVSAGVRYEQYF.

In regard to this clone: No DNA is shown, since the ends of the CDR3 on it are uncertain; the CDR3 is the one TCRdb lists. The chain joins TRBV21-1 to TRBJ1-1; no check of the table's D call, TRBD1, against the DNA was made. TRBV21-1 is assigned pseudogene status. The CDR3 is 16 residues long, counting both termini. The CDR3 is CASSKVGAGIDTEAFF.

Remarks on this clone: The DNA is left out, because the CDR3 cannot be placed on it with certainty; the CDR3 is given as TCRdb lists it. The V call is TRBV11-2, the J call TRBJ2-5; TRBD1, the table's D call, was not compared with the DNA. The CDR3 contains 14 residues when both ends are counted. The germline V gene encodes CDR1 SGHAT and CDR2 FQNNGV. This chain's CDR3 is CASSLFGQGTIWHF.

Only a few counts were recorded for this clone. The CDR3 DNA reads TGTGCCAGTATCAGAACAGGGGCTAACTATGGCTACACCTTC. It is translated as CASIRTGANYGYTF. V is TRBV19 and J is TRBJ1-2; 7 bases are shared with TRBD1. Germline CDR1 is LNHDA and CDR2 is SQIVND (reference sequence). This CDR3 contains 14 residues. V was pared by 7 bases and J by 0 bases, with 5 bases of the junction left unmatched.

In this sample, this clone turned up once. CDR3 nucleotides: TGTGCCAGCAGCTTTGTAACCGGTTACTCCTACGAGCAGTACTTC. Its translation is CASSFVTGYSYEQYF. The chain couples TRBV7-9 to TRBJ2-7; no definite D call. From germline, CDR1 is SEHNR and CDR2 FQNEAQ (reference sequence). CDR3 length: 15 amino acids. Trimming took 3 bases from V and 0 from J, leaving 12 bases between them. The full variable domain, with the rest looked up from reference TRBV7-9 and TRBJ2-7, is DTGVSQNPRHKITKRGQNVTFRCDPISEHNRLYWYRQTLGQGPEFLTYFQNEAQLEKSRLLSDRFSAERPKGSFSTLEIQRTEQGDSAMYLCASSFVTGYSYEQYFGPGTRLTVT.

In nucleotides, the CDR3 is TGTGCCAGCAGTTTATTTTGGGGAGGGGCCGGGGAGCTGTTTTTT. This codes for CASSLFWGGAGELFF. The chain recombines TRBV27 with TRBJ2-2; 7 bases are a match to TRBD2. The CDR3 runs to 15 residues. V gave up 1 base and J gave up 6 bases; unmatched junction bases: 5. Germline CDR1 reads MNHEY; CDR2 reads SMNVEV (reference sequence).

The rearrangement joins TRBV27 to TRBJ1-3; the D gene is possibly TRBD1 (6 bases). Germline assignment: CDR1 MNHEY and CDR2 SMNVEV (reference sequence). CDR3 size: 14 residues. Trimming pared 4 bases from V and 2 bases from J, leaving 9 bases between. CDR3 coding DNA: TGTGCCAGCAGTTCTTCAGGGGCTGGAAACACCATATATTTT. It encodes CASSSSGAGNTIYF.

Written as DNA, the CDR3 is TGTGCCAGCAGCTTAAGACTAGCGGGAGATGGGTTCCGTACAGATACGCAGTATTTT. Translating gives CASSLRLAGDGFRTDTQYF. The chain recombines TRBV7-2 with TRBJ2-3, with 12 positions matching TRBD2. This CDR3 has 19 residues. Trimming took 2 bases from V and 3 from J; bases not matched to a gene: 12. The germline V gene has CDR1 SGHTA and CDR2 FQGNSA. The full variable domain, completed using reference TRBV7-2 and TRBJ2-3, is GAGVSQSPSNKVTEKGKDVELRCDPISGHTALYWYRQSLGQGLEFLIYFQGNSAPDKSGLPSDRFSAERTGGSVSTLTIQRTQQEDSAVYLCASSLRLAGDGFRTDTQYFGPGTRLTVL.

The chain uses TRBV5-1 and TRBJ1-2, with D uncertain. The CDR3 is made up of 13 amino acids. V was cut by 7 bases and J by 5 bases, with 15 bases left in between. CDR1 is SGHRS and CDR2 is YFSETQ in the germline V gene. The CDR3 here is CASGQEASYGYTF. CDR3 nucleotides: TGCGCCAGCGGGCAGGAGGCGTCGTATGGCTACACCTTC.

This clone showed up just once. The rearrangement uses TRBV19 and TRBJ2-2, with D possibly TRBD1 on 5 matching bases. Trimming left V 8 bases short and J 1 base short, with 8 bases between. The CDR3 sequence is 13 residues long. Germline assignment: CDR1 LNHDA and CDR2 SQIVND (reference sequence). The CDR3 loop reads CASLGVNTGELFF. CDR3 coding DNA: TGTGCCAGTCTAGGGGTGAACACCGGGGAGCTGTTTTTT.

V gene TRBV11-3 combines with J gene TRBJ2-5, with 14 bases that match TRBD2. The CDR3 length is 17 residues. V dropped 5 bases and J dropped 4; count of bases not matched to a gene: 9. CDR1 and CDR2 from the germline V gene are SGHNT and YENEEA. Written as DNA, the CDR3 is TGTGCCAGCAGCCCGGGACTAGCGGGAGTCATAGGAGAGACCCAGTACTTC. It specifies CASSPGLAGVIGETQYF.

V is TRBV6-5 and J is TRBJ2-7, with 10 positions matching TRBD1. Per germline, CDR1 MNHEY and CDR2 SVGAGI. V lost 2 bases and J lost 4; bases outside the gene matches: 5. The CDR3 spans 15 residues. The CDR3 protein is CASSYRDRGIYEQYF. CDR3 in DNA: TGTGCCAGCAGTTACCGGGACAGGGGTATTTACGAGCAGTACTTC.

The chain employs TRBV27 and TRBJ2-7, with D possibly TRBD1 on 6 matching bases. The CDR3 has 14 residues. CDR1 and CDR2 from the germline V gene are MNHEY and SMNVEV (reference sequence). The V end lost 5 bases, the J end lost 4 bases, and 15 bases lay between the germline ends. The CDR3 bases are TGTGCCAGCAGTCCCCGACAGGATATATACGAGCAGTACTTC. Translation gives CASSPRQDIYEQYF.

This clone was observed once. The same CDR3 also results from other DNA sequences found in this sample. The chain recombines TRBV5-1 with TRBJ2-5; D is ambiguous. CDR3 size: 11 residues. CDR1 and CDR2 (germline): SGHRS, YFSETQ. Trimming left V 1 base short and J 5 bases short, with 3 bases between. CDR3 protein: CASSLQETQYF. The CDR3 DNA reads TGCGCCAGCAGCTTGCAGGAGACCCAGTACTTC.